This record concerns one T cell receptor beta chain sequence. Via MiXCR, TCRdb re-called the 5' RACE reads, giving one row per CDR3 protein. The sample records roughly 140,000 distinct CDR3 sequences, 13% to 15% being singletons. This record belongs to a study of T-cell memory formation after mild COVID-19. Sequencing input: PBMCs or a T cell subset sorted from them (not recorded which). The TCR was taken from an adult woman who had mild COVID-19 (a few samples of this study predate the infection). Cell type and time point are not known.

The CDR3 reads CASRITGNEKLFF. Here the CDR3 DNA reads TGTGCCAGCAGGATAACAGGGAATGAAAAACTGTTTTTT. The chain recombines TRBV6-2 or TRBV6-3 with TRBJ1-4, with D perhaps matching TRBD1 (6 bases). The CDR3 spans 13 residues. The V and J ends lost 6 bases and 5 bases respectively, with 10 bases between them. CDR1 MNHEY and CDR2 SVGEGT come from the germline V gene.